Listed here are 28 T cell receptor beta chains from one sample, sequenced in a study of blood T cell repertoires in COVID-19. Sequencing was performed with immunoSEQ multiplex PCR; in TCRdb, only in-frame clones are kept and a portion is missing. Among hundreds of thousands of clones listed, roughly 85% were seen once. The material sequenced was peripheral blood. The receptors here all came from a woman aged 25 to 39 with active or convalescent COVID-19.

The chain carries TRBV15 and TRBJ1-6; no firm D call. Germline-derived CDR1 and CDR2 are LNHNV and YYDKDF (reference sequence). Trimming removed 4 bases from V and 3 bases from J, with 13 bases in between. CDR3 size: 16 residues. The DNA of the CDR3 is TGTGCCACCAGCACGAGAACGCAAAACTATAATTCACCCCTCCACTTT. Its protein product is CATSTRTQNYNSPLHF.

V usage is TRBV7-6 and J usage is TRBJ2-5; 10 nucleotides align to TRBD1. V shed 5 bases, J shed 4 bases, and the junction held 7 bases outside the gene matches. The CDR3 covers 15 residues. In germline, CDR1 is SGHVS, CDR2 FNYEAQ. The CDR3 loop is CASSARQGAGETQYF. The CDR3 DNA sequence: TGTGCCAGCAGCGCCCGACAGGGGGCTGGAGAGACCCAGTACTTC. The complete variable domain, with remaining parts taken from reference TRBV7-6 and TRBJ2-5, reads GAGVSQSPRYKVTKRGQDVALRCDPISGHVSLYWYRQALGQGPEFLTYFNYEAQQDKSGLPNDRFSAERPEGSISTLTIQRTEQRDSAMYRCASSARQGAGETQYFGPGTRLLVL.

The V call is TRBV29-1, the J call TRBJ1-2; TRBD1 agrees at 7 bases. CDR3 length equals 14 residues. Germline V gene lookup returns CDR1 SQVTM and CDR2 ANQGSEA. Trimming removed 5 bases from V and 4 bases from J; junction bases left unmatched: 10. CDR3 sequence: CSVRGQDEPYGYTF. In nucleotides, the CDR3 is TGCAGCGTTCGTGGACAGGATGAGCCCTATGGCTACACCTTC.

The rearrangement uses TRBV5-1 and TRBJ1-6, with D maybe TRBD1 (6 bases). The CDR3 covers 14 residues. CDR1 and CDR2 from the germline V gene are SGHRS and YFSETQ. The V and J ends lost 2 bases and 7 bases respectively, with 10 bases between them. CDR3: CASSFGQQNSPLHF. The CDR3 region has the DNA TGCGCCAGCAGCTTCGGACAGCAGAATTCACCCCTCCACTTT.

The chain links TRBV6-2 or TRBV6-3 to TRBJ1-1, with unresolved D. V was trimmed by 3 bases and J by 1 base, leaving 12 bases between them. CDR3 length: 15 residues. Germline CDR1 is MNHEY and CDR2 is SVGEGT. The chain's CDR3 is CASSYLRLGNTEAFF. DNA of the CDR3: TGTGCCAGCAGTTATTTGAGACTTGGGAACACTGAAGCTTTCTTT.

The rearrangement uses TRBV27 and TRBJ1-5; D unresolved. The CDR3 length is 15 residues. The germline V gene encodes CDR1 MNHEY and CDR2 SMNVEV (reference sequence). Deletions cut 3 bases from V and 0 bases from J, with 9 bases between. The CDR3 DNA sequence: TGTGCCAGCAGTTTTGGCGCGGATAGCAATCAGCCCCAGCATTTT. Protein sequence: CASSFGADSNQPQHF.

The chain recombines TRBV2 with TRBJ1-2, with D uncertain. Trimming stripped 5 bases from V and 2 bases from J, with 9 bases between. The CDR3 is 13 amino acids. Germline CDR1 and CDR2: SNHLY and FYNNEI. CDR3: CASSLQENYGYTF. The CDR3, as DNA: TGTGCCAGCAGTTTGCAGGAAAACTATGGCTACACCTTC.

The genes are TRBV15 and TRBJ1-2; 7 bases match TRBD1. This CDR3 is built from 14 residues. With 1 base clipped from V and 8 bases from J, the junction kept 7 bases outside the gene matches. Germline V gives CDR1 LNHNV, CDR2 YYDKDF (reference sequence). The CDR3 coding sequence is TGTGCCACCAGCAGAGTCGGACAGGAGGTGGGCTACACCTTC. Translation: CATSRVGQEVGYTF. The complete variable domain, with remaining parts taken from reference TRBV15 and TRBJ1-2, reads DAMVIQNPRYQVTQFGKPVTLSCSQTLNHNVMYWYQQKSSQAPKLLFHYYDKDFNNEADTPDNFQSRRPNTSFCFLDIRSPGLGDTAMYLCATSRVGQEVGYTFGSGTRLTVV.

V and J are TRBV29-1 and TRBJ2-5; D is perhaps TRBD2 (6 bases). The CDR3 totals 15 residues. Germline V CDR1 and CDR2: SQVTM, ANQGSEA. Trimming stripped 4 bases from V and 2 bases from J, with 17 bases between. DNA for the CDR3: TGCAGCGTTGGGATTTTGGGGGGTTATCAAGAGACCCAGTACTTC. Its translation: CSVGILGGYQETQYF.

The chain carries TRBV6-4 and TRBJ2-1; tentatively, D is TRBD2 (5 bases). Germline V gene sequence: CDR1 MRHNA, CDR2 SNTAGT. This CDR3 is built from 15 residues. The germline V and J ends were trimmed by 3 bases and 0 bases, with 9 bases remaining between them. The DNA of the CDR3 is TGTGCCAGCAGTGAAAGCCGGGACTCCTACAATGAGCAGTTCTTC. This sequence encodes CASSESRDSYNEQFF.

The chain carries TRBV7-2 and TRBJ1-1; weak D call: TRBD1 (6 bases). The CDR3 is 17 residues long. Germline CDR1 and CDR2: SGHTA and FQGNSA. Trimming took 5 bases from V and 2 from J, leaving 21 bases between them. CDR3 DNA sequence: TGTGCCAGCAGCCGCCCAAGGGGGACCTTACTAAACACTGAAGCTTTCTTT. Translating it yields CASSRPRGTLLNTEAFF.

The CDR3 DNA sequence: TGCAGCGTTGAAGTAGCAGATACGCAGTATTTT. Residues: CSVEVADTQYF. The chain combines TRBV29-1 with TRBJ2-3; D gene uncertain. The CDR3 runs 11 residues. Trimming pared 1 base from V and 4 bases from J, leaving 3 bases between. Germline CDR1 reads SQVTM; CDR2 reads ANQGSEA.

This clone was seen more than once but under ten times. This sample also contains other DNA sequences that code for the same CDR3. The chain employs TRBV6-6 and TRBJ1-1, with D unresolved. Germline V gene data show CDR1 as MNHNY and CDR2 as SVGAGI (reference sequence). V dropped 0 bases and J dropped 5 bases, with 10 bases sitting between them. The CDR3 extends over 14 amino acids. CDR3 sequence (DNA): TGTGCCAGCAGTTACTCAACGGGAGGGACTGAAGCTTTCTTT. As protein: CASSYSTGGTEAFF.

CDR3 loop: CASPQVFGNTIYF. The CDR3 DNA reads TGTGCCAGCCCCCAGGTGTTCGGAAACACCATATATTTT. This chain uses TRBV6-7 with TRBJ1-3; D is unclear. TRBV6-7 is an ORF, and what it does is uncertain. Trimming removed 8 bases at V and 4 bases at J, with 12 bases between. This CDR3 is 13 amino acids long.

This chain links TRBV12-3 or TRBV12-4 with TRBJ1-1; D unclear. Trimming cost V 5 bases and J 1 base, with 8 bases left between them. The CDR3 contains 13 residues. The CDR3 nucleotides read TGTGCCAGCAGTAGAACAACGAACACTGAAGCTTTCTTT. This codes for CASSRTTNTEAFF.

J is TRBJ2-7 and V is TRBV10-2, with D possibly matching TRBD1 (5 bases). V lost 8 bases and J lost 6, with 14 bases in between. This CDR3 is 12 amino acids long. Germline V CDR1 and CDR2: WSHSY, SAAADI. DNA of the CDR3: TGCGCCAGCGGGGCCGCACCCCTCGAGCAGTACTTC. Its protein is CASGAAPLEQYF.

This chain uses TRBV19 with TRBJ1-6; tentative D call: TRBD1 (6 bases). The CDR3 consists of 14 residues. The V and J ends lost 3 bases and 7 bases respectively, with 10 bases between them. Germline CDR1 reads LNHDA; CDR2 reads SQIVND (reference sequence). The CDR3 DNA sequence: TGTGCCAGTAGTATCGACAGGTTAAATTCACCCCTCCACTTT. Translation gives CASSIDRLNSPLHF.

The chain uses TRBV4-2 and TRBJ2-7; 9 positions agree with TRBD1. The CDR3 covers 15 residues. After removal of 4 bases from V and 0 bases from J, the junction contained 4 bases not matched to a gene. CDR1 is LGHNA and CDR2 is YNFKEQ in the germline V gene. In DNA form, the CDR3 reads TGTGCCAGCAGCCCTCCGGGACAGGGCTCCTACGAGCAGTACTTC. Protein: CASSPPGQGSYEQYF.

V usage is TRBV5-1 and J usage is TRBJ2-7, with 11 bases matching TRBD2. Germline V lookup: CDR1 SGHRS, CDR2 YFSETQ. The CDR3 sequence is 15 residues long. With V trimmed by 4 bases and J by 0 bases, 3 bases remained unmatched. The CDR3 DNA reads TGCGCCAGCAGCGGGGGACTAGCGGACTCCTACGAGCAGTACTTC. It encodes CASSGGLADSYEQYF.

This clone came up once. The chain carries TRBV11-2 and TRBJ2-7; TRBD2 agrees at 8 bases. Germline CDR1 reads SGHAT; CDR2 reads FQNNGV. The CDR3 consists of 14 residues. V lost 0 bases to trimming and J lost 7 bases; unmatched junction nucleotides: 5. CDR3 sequence: CASSLESGGPEQYF. The CDR3 region has the DNA TGTGCCAGCAGCTTAGAGTCGGGAGGGCCTGAGCAGTACTTC.

This clone is a singleton in its sample. The DNA of the CDR3 is TGCAGCGTTTCATATGAACTCTCCTACGAGCAGTACTTC. This sequence encodes CSVSYELSYEQYF. This chain links TRBV29-1 with TRBJ2-7, with D unclear. V was cut by 5 bases and J by 0 bases, with 11 bases left in between. The CDR3 is 13 residues long. Germline lookup yields CDR1 SQVTM and CDR2 ANQGSEA.

The chain is built from TRBV4-1 and TRBJ1-2; possibly TRBD1 for D (6 bases). Trimming left V 0 bases short and J 5 bases short, with 13 bases between. Germline CDR1 reads MGHRA; CDR2 reads YSYEKL. This CDR3 is built from 15 residues. Here the CDR3 DNA reads TGCGCCAGCAGCCAAGAGTACAGGGACCTATATGGCTACACCTTC. Protein sequence: CASSQEYRDLYGYTF.

The chain has TRBV6-1 and TRBJ1-3, with D possibly matching TRBD1 (5 bases). CDR1 and CDR2 (germline): MNHNS, SASEGT. Trimming pared 2 bases from V and 7 bases from J, leaving 24 bases between. The CDR3 covers 18 residues. Here the CDR3 reads CASSEMGPNSAGSNTIYF. The CDR3 DNA reads TGTGCCAGCAGTGAAATGGGGCCGAACAGTGCAGGCAGCAACACCATATATTTT.

This chain uses TRBV6-1 with TRBJ2-3; weak D call: TRBD2 (5 bases). CDR3 length: 13 amino acids. CDR1 and CDR2 (germline): MNHNS, SASEGT. Trimming stripped 1 base from V and 9 bases from J, with 11 bases between. In nucleotides, the CDR3 is TGTGCCAGCAGTGAAGGGGGTAGGAGGACGCAGTATTTT. It translates to CASSEGGRRTQYF.

The chain couples TRBV11-2 to TRBJ2-7; possible D gene TRBD2, 5 bases. Trimming left V 4 bases short and J 7 bases short, with 17 bases between. The V gene's germline CDR1 is SGHAT and CDR2 FQNNGV. The CDR3 totals 14 residues. CDR3 nucleotide sequence: TGTGCCAGCAGCTCCCCGTTAAACGGGGAGGAGCAGTACTTC. Its protein is CASSSPLNGEEQYF.

The gene calls are TRBV5-1 and TRBJ2-3; TRBD1 might be the D (5 bases). The germline gives CDR1 SGHRS, CDR2 YFSETQ. CDR3 size: 15 residues. Trimming stripped 2 bases from V and 4 bases from J, with 14 bases between. This chain's CDR3 is CASSFRATLPDTQYF. Written as DNA, the CDR3 is TGCGCCAGCAGCTTCAGGGCCACCCTTCCAGATACGCAGTATTTT.

The chain uses TRBV12-3 or TRBV12-4 and TRBJ1-4, with D perhaps TRBD1 (5 bases). With 5 bases removed from V and 4 bases from J, the gap between germline ends came to 8 bases. This CDR3 spans 13 amino acids. The CDR3 spells CASSARVNEKLFF. CDR3 DNA: TGTGCCAGCAGTGCCAGGGTTAATGAAAAACTGTTTTTT.

This rearrangement joins TRBV9 to TRBJ2-5; TRBD2 aligns across 7 bases. J was trimmed by 5 bases and V by 2 bases; bases with no gene match: 12. The CDR3 is 16 amino acids. The germline V gene encodes CDR1 SGDLS and CDR2 YYNGEE. CDR3 region: CASSVKGGTVVETQYF. The CDR3 region has the DNA TGTGCCAGCAGCGTTAAGGGAGGGACTGTGGTCGAGACCCAGTACTTC.